This T cell receptor (beta chain) was sequenced during a study of T cells after posttransplantation cyclophosphamide. To note about this clone: Its specificity is unknown.

The table came from immunoSEQ multiplex PCR; TCRdb's copy has only in-frame clones and leaves some out. This repertoire holds about 30,000 clones, and none appear only once. On the day of bone marrow donation, the related graft donor provided peripheral blood. Overall study findings and caveats: Skin or GI-infiltrating T cells shared few TRB sequences with blood. Donor-recipient repertoire similarity was low at 1-2 months, rising over year one. Recipient CMV seropositivity and CMV reactivation strongly tracked TRB clonality.

CDR3 size: 14 residues. Germline V gives CDR1 SGDLS, CDR2 YYNGEE. The V end lost 4 bases, the J end lost 8 bases, and 16 bases lay between the germline ends. This sequence joins TRBV9 and TRBJ2-4; perhaps TRBD1 as D (6 bases). The sequenced sample was PBMCs. The receptor comes from a woman aged 30 to 39 in good health and a related stem cell transplant donor. CDR3 nucleotides: TGTGCCAGCAGCTCCGGACAGCCGGGCGACATTCAGTACTTC. This translates into CASSSGQPGDIQYF.